Listed below are T cell receptor beta chains from one sample, sequenced in a study of blood T cell repertoires in COVID-19. The data were produced by immunoSEQ multiplex PCR, yet TCRdb's version contains in-frame clones alone and is incomplete. The sample records roughly 200,000 clones, about 85% being singletons. Material for sequencing was peripheral blood. These receptors originate from a man in his 60s with active or convalescent COVID-19. CDR3s include the opening cysteine and the closing phenylalanine or tryptophan. The D gene is left open where the match is weak. Size is omitted from some rows. Given values are once, few, many or a class for expanded clones.

v_gene: TRBV6-6; j_gene: TRBJ1-2; abundance: once; d_gene: TRBD1; CDR3nt: TGTGCCAGCAGTCCTCTGGACAGGGAAGGCGGCTACACCTTC; CDR3aa: CASSPLDREGGYTF
v_gene: TRBV24-1; j_gene: TRBJ2-2; abundance: NA; d_gene: NA; CDR3nt: TGTGCCACCAGTGATTTTCCTATATCGAGCACCGGGGAGCTGTTTTTT; CDR3aa: CATSDFPISSTGELFF
v_gene: TRBV5-1; j_gene: TRBJ2-7; abundance: NA; d_gene: TRBD1; CDR3nt: TGCGCCAGCAGCTTGGCCTCCCCCGGACAGGGGTCCGAGCAGTACTTC; CDR3aa: CASSLASPGQGSEQYF
v_gene: TRBV6-6; j_gene: TRBJ1-2; abundance: NA; d_gene: TRBD1; CDR3nt: TGTGCCAGCAGTTCAGGGGGCTATGGCTACACCTTC; CDR3aa: CASSSGGYGYTF
v_gene: TRBV7-2; j_gene: TRBJ2-1; abundance: NA; d_gene: TRBD2; CDR3nt: TGTGCCAGCAGCCCCGCCGGGACTAGCGGGGGGGGCGGTGAGCAGTTCTTC; CDR3aa: CASSPAGTSGGGGEQFF
v_gene: TRBV5-1; j_gene: TRBJ1-2; abundance: NA; d_gene: NA; CDR3nt: TGCGCCAGCAGCTTGGCGGACTTAAACTATGGCTACACCTTC; CDR3aa: CASSLADLNYGYTF
v_gene: TRBV18; j_gene: TRBJ1-4; abundance: NA; d_gene: NA; CDR3nt: TGTGCCAGCTCACCGCAAATGATTACACCGCTTGCAACTAATGAAAAACTGTTTTTT; CDR3aa: CASSPQMITPLATNEKLFF
v_gene: TRBV5-4; j_gene: TRBJ2-3; abundance: NA; d_gene: NA; CDR3nt: TGTGCCAGCAGCTTGCCCCCAGGGTTACCAGATACGCAGTATTTT; CDR3aa: CASSLPPGLPDTQYF
v_gene: TRBV7-9; j_gene: TRBJ1-2; abundance: NA; d_gene: NA; CDR3nt: TGTGCCAGCAGCAGACAGAACAACTATGGCTACACCTTC; CDR3aa: CASSRQNNYGYTF
v_gene: TRBV7-9; j_gene: TRBJ1-2; abundance: NA; d_gene: NA; CDR3nt: TGTGCCAGCAGCTTACAGGGGTTGGGCTACACCTTC; CDR3aa: CASSLQGLGYTF
v_gene: TRBV15; j_gene: TRBJ1-2; abundance: many; d_gene: NA; CDR3nt: TGTGCCACCAGCTCCCAGGCGGGGGGTGGCTACACCTTC; CDR3aa: CATSSQAGGGYTF
v_gene: TRBV25-1; j_gene: TRBJ1-5; abundance: NA; d_gene: NA; CDR3nt: TGTGCCAGCAGTGACACGGGGGGGGCGGGTCAGCCCCAGCATTTT; CDR3aa: CASSDTGGAGQPQHF
v_gene: TRBV6-5; j_gene: TRBJ1-1; abundance: NA; d_gene: TRBD1; CDR3nt: TGTGCCAGCAGTTACAGGACAGGTGCGAACACTGAAGCTTTCTTT; CDR3aa: CASSYRTGANTEAFF
v_gene: TRBV3-1/TRBV3-2; j_gene: TRBJ1-5; abundance: NA; d_gene: NA; CDR3nt: TGTGCCAGCAGTCAGGGTTATAGCAATCAGCCCCAGCATTTT; CDR3aa: CASSQGYSNQPQHF
v_gene: TRBV9; j_gene: TRBJ1-6; abundance: NA; d_gene: NA; CDR3nt: TGTGCCAGCAGCGTAGATCCACTCCTAAACGGGCCCCTCCACTTT; CDR3aa: CASSVDPLLNGPLHF
v_gene: TRBV6-5; j_gene: TRBJ1-5; abundance: NA; d_gene: TRBD1; CDR3nt: TGTGCCAGCAGTCGAGGGGGCTTCGGGCAGCCCCAGCATTTT; CDR3aa: CASSRGGFGQPQHF
v_gene: TRBV7-3; j_gene: TRBJ1-1; abundance: NA; d_gene: NA; CDR3nt: TGTGCCAGCAGCTTGACAAGAAACACTGAAGCTTTCTTT; CDR3aa: CASSLTRNTEAFF
v_gene: TRBV9; j_gene: TRBJ1-2; abundance: NA; d_gene: NA; CDR3nt: TGTGCCAGCAGCGTAGACAGGACACCCTATGGCTACACCTTC; CDR3aa: CASSVDRTPYGYTF
v_gene: TRBV11-2; j_gene: TRBJ2-5; abundance: NA; d_gene: NA; CDR3nt: TGTGCCAGCCTAGGACAAGAGACCCAGTACTTC; CDR3aa: CASLGQETQYF
v_gene: TRBV5-1; j_gene: TRBJ1-1; abundance: few; d_gene: TRBD1; CDR3nt: TGCGCCAGCAGCTTGGGAACCACAGGGGACACTGAAGCTTTCTTT; CDR3aa: CASSLGTTGDTEAFF
v_gene: TRBV9; j_gene: TRBJ1-1; abundance: NA; d_gene: TRBD1; CDR3nt: TGTGCCAGCAGCGTAGATATCGGGACAGTTCACACTGAAGCTTTCTTT; CDR3aa: CASSVDIGTVHTEAFF
v_gene: TRBV4-1; j_gene: TRBJ1-2; abundance: NA; d_gene: NA; CDR3nt: TGCGCCACCCGGCCAGGGTCGTCTCTAGGGGTATATGGCTACACCTTC; CDR3aa: CATRPGSSLGVYGYTF
v_gene: TRBV11-2; j_gene: TRBJ1-1; abundance: NA; d_gene: NA; CDR3nt: TGTGCCAGCAAGGGCAGGGGAGACACTGAAGCTTTCTTT; CDR3aa: CASKGRGDTEAFF
v_gene: TRBV7-9; j_gene: TRBJ2-2; abundance: NA; d_gene: TRBD1; CDR3nt: TGTGCCAGCAGCCTGGGACAGCCTACCGGGGAGCTGTTTTTT; CDR3aa: CASSLGQPTGELFF
v_gene: TRBV5-6; j_gene: TRBJ1-6; abundance: NA; d_gene: NA; CDR3nt: TGTGCCAGCAGCGTGACAGATTCACCCCTCCACTTT; CDR3aa: CASSVTDSPLHF
v_gene: TRBV6-6; j_gene: TRBJ2-5; abundance: NA; d_gene: TRBD2; CDR3nt: TGTGCCAGCAGTGGCGTGGGACTAGCGACAGAGACCCAGTACTTC; CDR3aa: CASSGVGLATETQYF
v_gene: TRBV10-2; j_gene: TRBJ2-1; abundance: NA; d_gene: TRBD2; CDR3nt: TGCGCCAGCAGTGGTGTGACTAGCGGGGATTACAATGAGCAGTTCTTC; CDR3aa: CASSGVTSGDYNEQFF
v_gene: TRBV4-1; j_gene: TRBJ2-1; abundance: NA; d_gene: NA; CDR3nt: TGCGCCAGCAGCCAAGATCCGGGTGGGTCGACCTTGGGCAATGAGCAGTTCTTC; CDR3aa: CASSQDPGGSTLGNEQFF
v_gene: TRBV2; j_gene: TRBJ1-6; abundance: NA; d_gene: TRBD1; CDR3nt: TGTGCCAGCAGTATGGACAGGAATTCACCCCTCCACTTT; CDR3aa: CASSMDRNSPLHF
v_gene: TRBV7-9; j_gene: TRBJ2-3; abundance: NA; d_gene: NA; CDR3nt: TGTGCCAGCAGCCTAAATACAGGGTCCAGAGATACGCAGTATTTT; CDR3aa: CASSLNTGSRDTQYF
v_gene: TRBV29-1; j_gene: TRBJ1-2; abundance: NA; d_gene: TRBD1; CDR3nt: TGCAGCGTCTCGCCCGGCAGGGGGGCCTATGGCTACACCTTC; CDR3aa: CSVSPGRGAYGYTF
v_gene: TRBV5-1; j_gene: TRBJ1-2; abundance: NA; d_gene: NA; CDR3nt: TGCGCCAGCAGCCCCACAGTTAACTATGGCTACACCTTC; CDR3aa: CASSPTVNYGYTF
v_gene: TRBV6-1; j_gene: TRBJ1-1; abundance: NA; d_gene: NA; CDR3nt: TGTGCCAGCAGTGACAGGGATGATTATTTGAACACTGAAGCTTTCTTT; CDR3aa: CASSDRDDYLNTEAFF
v_gene: TRBV4-1; j_gene: TRBJ1-2; abundance: NA; d_gene: NA; CDR3nt: TGCGCCAGCAGCCACACTTTCCCTGCTAACTATGGCTACACCTTC; CDR3aa: CASSHTFPANYGYTF
v_gene: TRBV10-3; j_gene: TRBJ1-4; abundance: NA; d_gene: TRBD1; CDR3nt: TGTGCCATCAGTGAGTCCAGGGGGACTAATGAAAAACTGTTTTTT; CDR3aa: CAISESRGTNEKLFF
v_gene: TRBV9; j_gene: TRBJ2-7; abundance: NA; d_gene: NA; CDR3nt: TGTGCCAGCAGCGTAGGAGGGGGACGAGCCTACGAGCAGTACTTC; CDR3aa: CASSVGGGRAYEQYF
v_gene: TRBV6-6; j_gene: TRBJ1-1; abundance: NA; d_gene: NA; CDR3nt: TGTGCCAGCAGATACGCAGTGAACACTGAAGCTTTCTTT; CDR3aa: CASRYAVNTEAFF
v_gene: TRBV6-5; j_gene: TRBJ1-1; abundance: NA; d_gene: NA; CDR3nt: TGTGCCAGCAGTCGTAACAGGGACACTGAAGCTTTCTTT; CDR3aa: CASSRNRDTEAFF
v_gene: TRBV7-8; j_gene: TRBJ2-7; abundance: once; d_gene: NA; CDR3nt: TGTGCCAGCAGCCCGAACCCAGGGTACGAGCAGTACTTC; CDR3aa: CASSPNPGYEQYF
v_gene: TRBV19; j_gene: TRBJ1-2; abundance: few; d_gene: NA; CDR3nt: TGTGCCAGTAGTACGGACAGTGCTTATGGCTACACCTTC; CDR3aa: CASSTDSAYGYTF
v_gene: TRBV18; j_gene: TRBJ1-2; abundance: NA; d_gene: NA; CDR3nt: TGTGCCAGCCGGGAGGCGGAGGGCTACACCTTC; CDR3aa: CASREAEGYTF
v_gene: TRBV3-1/TRBV3-2; j_gene: TRBJ2-1; abundance: NA; d_gene: NA; CDR3nt: TGTGCCAGCAGCCAAGTAGGAGACAGAGCTTACAATGAGCAGTTCTTC; CDR3aa: CASSQVGDRAYNEQFF
v_gene: TRBV9; j_gene: TRBJ1-1; abundance: once; d_gene: NA; CDR3nt: TGTGCCAGCAGCCCAAAAAGATGGGGGGACACTGAAGCTTTCTTT; CDR3aa: CASSPKRWGDTEAFF
v_gene: TRBV6-2/TRBV6-3; j_gene: TRBJ2-1; abundance: NA; d_gene: TRBD1; CDR3nt: TGTGCCAGCAGTTACACGGGACAGGGGGCCAGTGAGCAGTTCTTC; CDR3aa: CASSYTGQGASEQFF
v_gene: TRBV3-1/TRBV3-2; j_gene: TRBJ1-1; abundance: NA; d_gene: NA; CDR3nt: TGTGCCAGCAGCCAGTGGGACATGAGGAACACTGAAGCTTTCTTT; CDR3aa: CASSQWDMRNTEAFF
v_gene: TRBV7-9; j_gene: TRBJ2-3; abundance: NA; d_gene: NA; CDR3nt: TGTGCCAGCAGCTCCATGCCTCGGGCAGATACGCAGTATTTT; CDR3aa: CASSSMPRADTQYF
v_gene: TRBV5-1; j_gene: TRBJ2-5; abundance: NA; d_gene: TRBD1; CDR3nt: TGCGCCAGCAGCTCCGGGACAGGGGGCAAGTATCAACAAGAGACCCAGTACTTC; CDR3aa: CASSSGTGGKYQQETQYF
v_gene: TRBV11-2; j_gene: TRBJ2-5; abundance: NA; d_gene: TRBD2; CDR3nt: TGTGCCAGCAGCTTAGTAGCCCTCGGGGGGGGGAGACAAGAGACCCAGTACTTC; CDR3aa: CASSLVALGGGRQETQYF